The 25 T cell receptor beta chains in this list originate from one sample, sequenced in a study of blood T cell repertoires in COVID-19. Method: immunoSEQ multiplex PCR; TCRdb's copy keeps in-frame clones and lacks some. The sample lists hundreds of thousands of clones; 70% to 90% were seen once. The specimen sequenced was PBMCs or T cells enriched from blood (not recorded which). The source is a woman under 30 with acute COVID-19.

The chain recombines TRBV27 with TRBJ2-7; TRBD1 aligns across 9 bases. CDR1 and CDR2 from the germline V gene are MNHEY and SMNVEV (reference sequence). There are 16 residues in the CDR3. J was trimmed by 2 bases and V by 6 bases; bases with no gene match: 11. CDR3 residues: CASRTEQGTGPYEQYF. The DNA for the CDR3 is TGTGCCAGCAGAACCGAACAGGGGACAGGGCCCTACGAGCAGTACTTC.

This clone was observed a single time. The V call is TRBV11-2, the J call TRBJ1-6; D possibly corresponds to TRBD1 (5 bases). V was pared by 4 bases and J by 11 bases, with 12 bases between. Germline CDR1 and CDR2: SGHAT and FQNNGV. The CDR3 sequence is 13 residues long. The CDR3 loop is CASSYQGLAPLHF. DNA for the CDR3: TGTGCCAGCAGCTATCAGGGTTTGGCACCCCTCCACTTT.

The chain combines TRBV13 with TRBJ2-2; D not resolved. Germline V gene lookup returns CDR1 PRHDT and CDR2 FYEKMQ (reference sequence). CDR3 size: 15 residues. The germline V and J ends were trimmed by 0 bases and 3 bases, with 8 bases remaining between them. The CDR3 protein is CASSLGRRDTGELFF. DNA for the CDR3: TGTGCCAGCAGCTTAGGCCGACGGGACACCGGGGAGCTGTTTTTT.

V and J are TRBV9 and TRBJ2-2, with no clear D. This CDR3 has 15 residues. V shed 0 bases and J shed 7 bases, with 13 bases lying between them. CDR1 and CDR2 (germline): SGDLS, YYNGEE. The CDR3 loop is CASSVARQLFGELFF. The CDR3 DNA is TGTGCCAGCAGCGTAGCCAGGCAGCTGTTCGGGGAGCTGTTTTTT.

The chain recombines TRBV5-6 with TRBJ1-5; the match to TRBD1 covers 8 bases. J lost 6 bases, V lost 4 bases, and 12 bases had no gene match. CDR3 length: 16 amino acids. Germline values: CDR1 SGHDT, CDR2 YYEEEE. The CDR3 region has the DNA TGTGCCAGCAGCCCCGGCGCCGGCAGGGGGCGTCAGCCCCAGCATTTT. It is translated as CASSPGAGRGRQPQHF.

The J gene is TRBJ1-1, the V gene TRBV4-3; TRBD1 might be the D (5 bases). Germline lookup yields CDR1 LGHNA and CDR2 YSLEER. Trimming cost V 2 bases and J 7 bases, with 11 bases left between them. This CDR3 is 13 amino acids long. In nucleotides, the CDR3 is TGCGCCAGCAGCCAACAGGGTTCCGGTGAAGCTTTCTTT. Amino acids: CASSQQGSGEAFF.

This clone was recorded once. This chain joins TRBV12-3 or TRBV12-4 and TRBJ1-4; TRBD1 aligns across 8 bases. The J segment lost 11 bases and the V segment lost 7 bases, leaving 9 bases of the junction unmatched. This CDR3 has 13 residues. CDR3 sequence (DNA): TGTGCCAGCACCCCTGGACAGGGTGGGAAACTGTTTTTT. Translated, it gives CASTPGQGGKLFF.

CDR3 residues: CASRLNSNQPQHF. The CDR3 DNA reads TGTGCCAGCAGACTTAATAGCAATCAGCCCCAGCATTTT. The chain recombines TRBV2 with TRBJ1-5; D is unclear. CDR1 and CDR2 from the germline V gene are SNHLY and FYNNEI. V was clipped by 6 bases and J by 0 bases, with 6 bases between them. This CDR3 contains 13 residues.

The CDR3 region is CASSQDSTGAGGYTF. CDR3 nucleotide sequence: TGTGCCAGCAGCCAAGATTCTACAGGGGCTGGAGGCTACACCTTC. The V gene is TRBV3-1 (or the pseudogene TRBV3-2), the J gene TRBJ1-2; 7 bases map to TRBD1. Trimming took 0 bases from V and 8 from J; bases not matched to a gene: 9. This CDR3 comprises 15 residues. Germline CDR1 LGHDT, CDR2 YNNKEL (reference sequence).

The chain couples TRBV5-4 to TRBJ2-1; 10 bases are a match to TRBD2. V was pared by 4 bases and J by 2 bases, with 6 bases of the junction left unmatched. Looked up from germline, CDR1 is SGHNT and CDR2 is YYREEE (reference sequence). The CDR3 runs to 16 residues. DNA for the CDR3: TGTGCCAGCAGCCCGGTCCTAGCGGGGGCCTACAATGAGCAGTTCTTC. This encodes CASSPVLAGAYNEQFF.

The chain combines TRBV19 with TRBJ2-1; 9 bases line up with TRBD2. Germline assignment: CDR1 LNHDA and CDR2 SQIVND (reference sequence). Losses at the gene ends were 5 bases for V and 9 bases for J; bases not matched to a gene: 8. The CDR3 length is 14 residues. The CDR3: CASSAKTSGAEQFF. CDR3 nucleotide sequence: TGTGCCAGTAGTGCCAAGACTAGCGGAGCTGAGCAGTTCTTC.

The V gene is TRBV4-3, the J gene TRBJ1-1, with D possibly TRBD1 on 5 matching bases. The V gene's germline CDR1 is LGHNA and CDR2 YSLEER. V was cut by 6 bases and J by 0 bases, with 11 bases left in between. The CDR3 sequence is 14 residues long. For the CDR3, the DNA is TGCGCCAGCAGGGCCGGACAAATGAACACTGAAGCTTTCTTT. This sequence encodes CASRAGQMNTEAFF.

V gene TRBV13 combines with J gene TRBJ1-3; D is unresolved. CDR1 is PRHDT, CDR2 FYEKMQ, per germline (reference sequence). The CDR3 is made up of 14 amino acids. The germline V and J ends were trimmed by 6 bases and 0 bases, with 9 bases remaining between them. The CDR3 bases are TGTGCCAGCAGTCGGGTTATCTCTGGAAACACCATATATTTT. Amino acid sequence: CASSRVISGNTIYF.

As to this clone: Other DNA sequences in the sample encode the same CDR3. CDR3 residues: CASSQVDRGGYTF. The CDR3, as DNA: TGTGCCAGCAGCCAAGTGGACAGGGGTGGCTACACCTTC. This sequence joins TRBV3-1 (or the pseudogene TRBV3-2) and TRBJ1-2; 9 nucleotides agree with TRBD1. The junction had 1 base not matched to a gene; V was cut back by 1 base and J by 7 bases. The CDR3 is made up of 13 amino acids. Germline values: CDR1 LGHDT, CDR2 YNNKEL (reference sequence).

The V call is TRBV5-4, the J call TRBJ1-6; 9 nucleotides agree with TRBD1. Germline-derived CDR1 and CDR2 are SGHNT and YYREEE (reference sequence). The CDR3 length is 15 residues. The V and J ends lost 4 bases and 10 bases, in that order; junction bases with no gene match: 9. CDR3 nucleotide sequence: TGTGCCAGCAGCGCATACAGGGGGCGAGAGTCACCCCTCCACTTT. This encodes CASSAYRGRESPLHF. Full variable domain (rest looked up from reference TRBV5-4 and TRBJ1-6): ETGVTQSPTHLIKTRGQQVTLRCSSQSGHNTVSWYQQALGQGPQFIFQYYREEENGRGNFPPRFSGLQFPNYSSELNVNALELDDSALYLCASSAYRGRESPLHFGNGTRLTVT.

The table lists this clone with a few counts. The chain links TRBV28 to TRBJ1-5, with 8 nucleotides matching TRBD1. CDR3 size: 16 residues. Trimming cost V 5 bases and J 2 bases; bases outside gene matches: 8. CDR1 and CDR2 (germline): MDHEN, SYDVKM. CDR3 sequence reads: CASSLRGPSGNQPQHF. The CDR3 bases are TGTGCCAGCAGTCTCAGGGGGCCATCGGGCAATCAGCCCCAGCATTTT.

This clone appeared many times. This rearrangement joins TRBV7-9 to TRBJ1-1; the D gene is possibly TRBD1 (6 bases). Germline V gene lookup returns CDR1 SEHNR and CDR2 FQNEAQ (reference sequence). V was cut by 6 bases and J by 4 bases, with 15 bases left in between. This CDR3 region has 14 residues. CDR3 DNA sequence: TGTGCCAGCAGTTACAGGGTCAAGGGCACTGAAGCTTTCTTT. Translating gives CASSYRVKGTEAFF.

The rearrangement uses TRBV6-2 or TRBV6-3 and TRBJ2-1, with 13 positions matching TRBD2. This CDR3 region has 17 residues. Germline V gives CDR1 MNHEY, CDR2 SVGEGT. V shed 5 bases and J 8 bases; nucleotides not matched to a gene: 12. The CDR3 DNA sequence: TGTGCCAGCAGTCCCCTGATAAGACTAGCGGGAGGATATGAGCAGTTCTTC. Protein: CASSPLIRLAGGYEQFF.

The chain joins TRBV5-6 to TRBJ2-7; D might be TRBD2 (6 bases). The germline V gene has CDR1 SGHDT and CDR2 YYEEEE. Trimming cost V 4 bases and J 9 bases, with 17 bases left between them. There are 13 residues in the CDR3. This CDR3 reads CASSPVGGSSQYF. CDR3 sequence (DNA): TGTGCCAGCAGCCCTGTGGGGGGTTCGTCGCAGTACTTC. Combining the CDR3 with reference TRBV5-6 and TRBJ2-7 gives the whole variable domain DAGVTQSPTHLIKTRGQQVTLRCSPKSGHDTVSWYQQALGQGPQFIFQYYEEEERQRGNFPDRFSGHQFPNYSSELNVNALLLGDSALYLCASSPVGGSSQYFGPGTRLTVT.

V usage is TRBV5-1 and J usage is TRBJ1-2, with D unresolved. The CDR3 loop spans 15 amino acids. V shed 3 bases and J shed 4 bases, with 16 bases lying between them. CDR1 and CDR2 (germline): SGHRS, YFSETQ. Written as DNA, the CDR3 is TGCGCCAGCAGCTCGTTAAGCGGGGTTGGCTATGGCTACACCTTC. Translation: CASSSLSGVGYGYTF. The full variable domain, completed using reference TRBV5-1 and TRBJ1-2, is KAGVTQTPRYLIKTRGQQVTLSCSPISGHRSVSWYQQTPGQGLQFLFEYFSETQRNKGNFPGRFSGRQFSNSRSEMNVSTLELGDSALYLCASSSLSGVGYGYTFGSGTRLTVV.

V gene TRBV6-2 or TRBV6-3 combines with J gene TRBJ1-5; TRBD1 agrees at 7 bases. With 3 bases clipped from V and 1 base from J, the junction kept 15 bases outside the gene matches. The CDR3 contains 19 residues. The germline V gene encodes CDR1 MNHEY and CDR2 SVGEGT. CDR3 loop: CASSYTQLQGLRSNQPQHF. CDR3 DNA sequence: TGTGCCAGCAGTTATACCCAGTTACAGGGGCTGAGGAGCAATCAGCCCCAGCATTTT.

The CDR3 loop reads CASSFPAGHANQPQHF. The CDR3 DNA reads as TGTGCCAGCAGCTTCCCTGCTGGGCACGCCAATCAGCCCCAGCATTTT. The chain recombines TRBV5-6 with TRBJ1-5, with D unclear. V lost 2 bases to trimming and J lost 3 bases, with 15 bases between them. Germline V gives CDR1 SGHDT, CDR2 YYEEEE. CDR3 length: 16 residues.

V usage is TRBV6-5 and J usage is TRBJ2-3; D is ambiguous. This CDR3 has 15 amino acids. With 2 bases removed from V and 0 bases from J, the gap between germline ends came to 9 bases. Germline V gene sequence: CDR1 MNHEY, CDR2 SVGAGI. The CDR3 region has the DNA TGTGCCAGCAGTTACGCCGCACGGAGCACAGATACGCAGTATTTT. Its translation: CASSYAARSTDTQYF.

The rearrangement uses TRBV6-1 and TRBJ1-2; 10 nucleotides align to TRBD1. V lost 3 bases to trimming and J lost 3 bases; unmatched junction nucleotides: 4. The CDR3 extends over 15 amino acids. Germline CDR1 and CDR2: MNHNS and SASEGT. The CDR3 here is CASSDKGQGDYGYTF. The CDR3 coding sequence is TGTGCCAGCAGTGACAAAGGACAGGGGGACTATGGCTACACCTTC.

The chain has TRBV21-1 and TRBJ1-1; the DNA was not used to check the table's D call, TRBD1. TRBV21-1 is marked as a pseudogene. The CDR3 is 15 amino acids. CDR3 nucleotides: TGTGCCAGCAGCAAGGCCGACAGCCCTAACACTGAAGCTTTCTTT. Residues: CASSKADSPNTEAFF.